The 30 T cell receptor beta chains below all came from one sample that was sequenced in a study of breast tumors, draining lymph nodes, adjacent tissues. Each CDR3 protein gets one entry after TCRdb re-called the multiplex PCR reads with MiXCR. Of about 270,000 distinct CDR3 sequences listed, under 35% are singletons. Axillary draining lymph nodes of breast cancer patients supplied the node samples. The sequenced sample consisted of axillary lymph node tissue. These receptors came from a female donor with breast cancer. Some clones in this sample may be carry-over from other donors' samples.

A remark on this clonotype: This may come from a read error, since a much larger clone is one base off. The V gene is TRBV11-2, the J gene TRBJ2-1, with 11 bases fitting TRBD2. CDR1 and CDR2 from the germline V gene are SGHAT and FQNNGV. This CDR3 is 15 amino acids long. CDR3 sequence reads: CASGLGLAERNEQFF. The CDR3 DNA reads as TGTGCCAGCGGCTTGGGACTAGCGGAAAGGAATGAGCAGTTCTTC.

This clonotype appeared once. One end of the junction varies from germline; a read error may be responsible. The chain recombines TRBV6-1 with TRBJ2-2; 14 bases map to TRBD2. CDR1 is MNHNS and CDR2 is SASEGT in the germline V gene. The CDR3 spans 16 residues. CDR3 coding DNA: TGTGCCAGCAGCCAGGGACTAGCGGGAGTCGACGGGGAGCTGCTTTTT. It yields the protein CASSQGLAGVDGELLF.

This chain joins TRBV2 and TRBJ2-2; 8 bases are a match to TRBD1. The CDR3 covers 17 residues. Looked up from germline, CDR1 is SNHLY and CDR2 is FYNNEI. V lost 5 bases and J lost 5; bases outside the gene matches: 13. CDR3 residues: CASSLSWQGAGTGELFF. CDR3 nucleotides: TGTGCCAGCAGTTTATCGTGGCAGGGGGCGGGGACCGGGGAGCTGTTTTTT. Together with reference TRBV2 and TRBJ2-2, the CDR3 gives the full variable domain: EPEVTQTPSHQVTQMGQEVILRCVPISNHLYFYWYRQILGQKVEFLVSFYNNEISEKSEIFDDQFSVERPDGSNFTLKIRSTKLEDSAMYFCASSLSWQGAGTGELFFGEGSRLTVL.

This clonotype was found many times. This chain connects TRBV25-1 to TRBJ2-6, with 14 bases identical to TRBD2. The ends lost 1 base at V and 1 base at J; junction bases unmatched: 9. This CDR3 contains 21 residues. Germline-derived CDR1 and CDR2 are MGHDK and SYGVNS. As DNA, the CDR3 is TGTGCCAGCAGTGAATCCCCCCCCGGGACTAGCGGGAGTTCTGGGGCCAACGTCCTGACTTTC. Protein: CASSESPPGTSGSSGANVLTF.

CDR3 in DNA: TGTGCCAGCAGTTACTGGACTAGCGGGTGCCCATCCTACGAGCAGTACTTC. It codes for CASSYWTSGCPSYEQYF. The V and J genes are TRBV6-9 and TRBJ2-7; 11 nucleotides align to TRBD2. The junction had 8 bases not matched to a gene; V was cut back by 3 bases and J by 1 base. The CDR3 sequence is 17 residues long. From germline, CDR1 is MNHGY and CDR2 SVAAGI.

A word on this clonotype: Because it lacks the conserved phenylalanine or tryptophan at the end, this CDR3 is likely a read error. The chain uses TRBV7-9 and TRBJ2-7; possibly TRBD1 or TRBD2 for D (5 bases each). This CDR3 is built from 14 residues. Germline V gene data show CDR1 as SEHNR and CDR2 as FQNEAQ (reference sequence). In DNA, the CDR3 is TGTGCCAGCAGTTATACGGGACGGCCCTATGAGCAGTACCTC. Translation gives CASSYTGRPYEQYL.

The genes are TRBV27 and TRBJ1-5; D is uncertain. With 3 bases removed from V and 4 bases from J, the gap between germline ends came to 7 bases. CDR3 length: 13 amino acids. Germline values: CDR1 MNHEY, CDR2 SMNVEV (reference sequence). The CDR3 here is CASSLRLNQPQHF. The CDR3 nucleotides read TGTGCCAGCAGTTTGAGGCTAAATCAGCCCCAGCATTTT.

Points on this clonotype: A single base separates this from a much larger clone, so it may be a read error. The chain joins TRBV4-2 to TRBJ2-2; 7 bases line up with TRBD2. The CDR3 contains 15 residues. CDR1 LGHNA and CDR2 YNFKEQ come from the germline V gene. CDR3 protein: CASSQAGGWTGELSF. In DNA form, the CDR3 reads TGTGCCAGCAGCCAAGCGGGAGGTTGGACCGGGGAGCTGTCTTTT.

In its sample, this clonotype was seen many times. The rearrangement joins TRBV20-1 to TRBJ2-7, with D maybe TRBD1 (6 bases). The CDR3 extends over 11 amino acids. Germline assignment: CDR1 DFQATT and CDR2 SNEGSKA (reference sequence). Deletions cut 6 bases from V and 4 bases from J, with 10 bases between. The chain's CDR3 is CSAYQGYEQYF. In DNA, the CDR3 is TGCAGTGCCTACCAGGGGTACGAGCAGTACTTC.

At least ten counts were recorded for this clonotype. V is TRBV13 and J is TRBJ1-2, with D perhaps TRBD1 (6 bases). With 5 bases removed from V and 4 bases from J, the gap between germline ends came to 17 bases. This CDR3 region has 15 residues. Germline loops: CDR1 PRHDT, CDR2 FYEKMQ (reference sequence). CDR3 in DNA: TGTGCCAGCAGCCCCAGGGGCCAGATGGTCTATGGCTACACCTTC. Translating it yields CASSPRGQMVYGYTF.

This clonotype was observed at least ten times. The CDR3 here is CASSLQVRGVETQYF. The CDR3 DNA follows: TGTGCCAGCAGCTTACAGGTCAGGGGAGTGGAGACCCAGTACTTC. The V and J genes are TRBV7-9 and TRBJ2-5; perhaps TRBD1 as D (6 bases). The CDR3 is 15 amino acids. V lost 2 bases and J lost 5, with 15 bases in between. CDR1 is SEHNR, CDR2 FQNEAQ, per germline (reference sequence).

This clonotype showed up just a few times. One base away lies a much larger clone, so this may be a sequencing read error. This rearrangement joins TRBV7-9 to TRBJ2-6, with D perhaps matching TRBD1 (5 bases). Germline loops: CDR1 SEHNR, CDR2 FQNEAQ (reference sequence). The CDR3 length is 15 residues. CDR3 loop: CASSSTNSGANVLPF. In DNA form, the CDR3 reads TGTGCCAGCAGCTCCACTAACTCTGGGGCCAACGTCCTGCCTTTC.

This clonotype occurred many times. The CDR3 reads CSATPGVHEQFF. CDR3 coding DNA: TGCAGTGCTACCCCGGGAGTGCATGAGCAGTTCTTC. The chain is built from TRBV20-1 and TRBJ2-1; tentative D call: TRBD2 (6 bases). The CDR3 spans 12 residues. Germline V lookup: CDR1 DFQATT, CDR2 SNEGSKA (reference sequence). V was pared by 4 bases and J by 8 bases, with 12 bases between.

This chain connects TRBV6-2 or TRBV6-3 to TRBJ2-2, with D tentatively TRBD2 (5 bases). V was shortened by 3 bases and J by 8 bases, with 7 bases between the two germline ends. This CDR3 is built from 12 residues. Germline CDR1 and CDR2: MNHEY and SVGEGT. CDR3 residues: CASSYSAGELFF. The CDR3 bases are TGTGCCAGCAGTTATAGCGCTGGGGAGCTGTTTTTT.

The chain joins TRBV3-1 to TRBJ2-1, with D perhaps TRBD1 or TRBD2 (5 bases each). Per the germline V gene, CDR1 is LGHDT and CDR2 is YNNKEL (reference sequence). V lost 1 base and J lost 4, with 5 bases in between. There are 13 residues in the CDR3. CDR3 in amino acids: CASSQGGYNEQFF. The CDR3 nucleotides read TGTGCCAGCAGCCAAGGGGGGTACAATGAGCAGTTCTTC.

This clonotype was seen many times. The CDR3 reads CASSIGPLQPQHF. The DNA for the CDR3 is TGTGCCAGTAGTATTGGCCCGTTGCAGCCCCAGCATTTT. This rearrangement joins TRBV19 to TRBJ1-5; D ambiguous. The CDR3 is made up of 13 amino acids. Trimming shortened V by 3 bases and J by 7 bases, and 10 bases separated the two germline ends. CDR1 and CDR2 (germline): LNHDA, SQIVND (reference sequence).

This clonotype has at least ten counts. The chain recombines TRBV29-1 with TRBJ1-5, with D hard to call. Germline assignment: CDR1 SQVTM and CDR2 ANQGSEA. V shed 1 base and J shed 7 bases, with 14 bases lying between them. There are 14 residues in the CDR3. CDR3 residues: CSVEAGERSQPQHF. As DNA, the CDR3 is TGCAGCGTTGAAGCGGGAGAGAGGTCCCAGCCCCAGCATTTT.

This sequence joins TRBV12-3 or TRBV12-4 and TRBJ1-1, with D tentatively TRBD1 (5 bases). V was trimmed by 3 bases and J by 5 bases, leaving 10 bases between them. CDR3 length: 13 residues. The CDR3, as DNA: TGTGCCAGCAGTTTCCTCAGGGATACTGAAGCTTTCTTT. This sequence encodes CASSFLRDTEAFF.

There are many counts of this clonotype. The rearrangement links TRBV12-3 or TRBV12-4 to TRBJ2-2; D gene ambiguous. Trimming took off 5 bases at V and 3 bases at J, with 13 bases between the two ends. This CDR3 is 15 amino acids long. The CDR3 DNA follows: TGTGCCAGCAGTCGGACCTTATTATACACCGGGGAGCTGTTTTTT. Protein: CASSRTLLYTGELFF.

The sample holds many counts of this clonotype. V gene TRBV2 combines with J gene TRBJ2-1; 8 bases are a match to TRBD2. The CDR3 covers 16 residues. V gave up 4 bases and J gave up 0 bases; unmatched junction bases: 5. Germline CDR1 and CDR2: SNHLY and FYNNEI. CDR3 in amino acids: CASSVSSGLSYNEQFF. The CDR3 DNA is TGTGCCAGCAGTGTATCTAGCGGGCTCTCCTACAATGAGCAGTTCTTC.

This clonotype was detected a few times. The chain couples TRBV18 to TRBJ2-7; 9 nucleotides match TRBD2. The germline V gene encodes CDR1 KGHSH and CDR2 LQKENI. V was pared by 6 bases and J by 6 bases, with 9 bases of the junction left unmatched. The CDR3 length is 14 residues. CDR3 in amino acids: CASSPTSGRLEQYF. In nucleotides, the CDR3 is TGTGCCAGCTCCCCGACTAGCGGCCGGCTCGAGCAGTACTTC.

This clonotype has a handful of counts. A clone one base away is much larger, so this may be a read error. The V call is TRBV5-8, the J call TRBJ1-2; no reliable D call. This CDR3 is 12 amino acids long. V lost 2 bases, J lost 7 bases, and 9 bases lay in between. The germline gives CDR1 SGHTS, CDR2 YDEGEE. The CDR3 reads CASSFGRSGYTF. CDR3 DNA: TGTGCCAGCAGCTTCGGACGATCTGGCTACACCTTC.

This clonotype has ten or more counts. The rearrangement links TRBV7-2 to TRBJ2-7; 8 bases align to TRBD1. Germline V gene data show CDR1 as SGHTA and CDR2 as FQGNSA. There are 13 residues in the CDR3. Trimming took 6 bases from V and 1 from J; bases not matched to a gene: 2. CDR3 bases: TGTGCCAGCAGGGGGACAGGATCCTACGAGCAGTACTTC. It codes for CASRGTGSYEQYF. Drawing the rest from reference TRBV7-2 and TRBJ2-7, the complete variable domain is GAGVSQSPSNKVTEKGKDVELRCDPISGHTALYWYRQSLGQGLEFLIYFQGNSAPDKSGLPSDRFSAERTGGSVSTLTIQRTQQEDSAVYLCASRGTGSYEQYFGPGTRLTVT.

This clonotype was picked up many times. The CDR3 bases are TGTGCCAGCAGCTTTTCGAAGTACGAGCAGTACTTC. As protein: CASSFSKYEQYF. The chain recombines TRBV5-6 with TRBJ2-7; the D is unclear. Germline V gene sequence: CDR1 SGHDT, CDR2 YYEEEE. The CDR3 runs to 12 residues. V was clipped by 2 bases and J by 4 bases, with 7 bases between them.

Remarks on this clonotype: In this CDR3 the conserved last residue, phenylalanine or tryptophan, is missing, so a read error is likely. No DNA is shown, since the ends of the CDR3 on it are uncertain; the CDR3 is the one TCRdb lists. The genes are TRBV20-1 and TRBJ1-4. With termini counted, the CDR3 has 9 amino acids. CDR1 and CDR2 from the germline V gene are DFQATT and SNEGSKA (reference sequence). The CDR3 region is CSASPAGTS.

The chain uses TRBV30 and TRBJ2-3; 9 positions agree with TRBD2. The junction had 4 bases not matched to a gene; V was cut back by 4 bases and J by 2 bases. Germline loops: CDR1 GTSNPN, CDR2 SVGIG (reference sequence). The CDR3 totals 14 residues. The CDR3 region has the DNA TGTGCCTGGAAAGGCGGGAGGGTCACAGATACGCAGTATTTT. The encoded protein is CAWKGGRVTDTQYF.

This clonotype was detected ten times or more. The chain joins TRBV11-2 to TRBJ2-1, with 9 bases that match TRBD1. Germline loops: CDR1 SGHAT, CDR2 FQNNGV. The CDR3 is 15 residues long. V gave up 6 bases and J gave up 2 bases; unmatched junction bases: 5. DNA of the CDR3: TGTGCCAGCAGTCGCGACAGGGGGACCTACAATGAGCAGTTCTTC. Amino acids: CASSRDRGTYNEQFF.

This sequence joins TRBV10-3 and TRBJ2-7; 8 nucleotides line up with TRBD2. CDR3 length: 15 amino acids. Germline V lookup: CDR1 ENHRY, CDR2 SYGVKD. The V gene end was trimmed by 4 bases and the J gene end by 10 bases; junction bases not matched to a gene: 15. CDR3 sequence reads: CAISGSSGSYNEQYF. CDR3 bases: TGTGCCATCAGTGGGTCAAGCGGGAGTTATAATGAACAGTACTTC.

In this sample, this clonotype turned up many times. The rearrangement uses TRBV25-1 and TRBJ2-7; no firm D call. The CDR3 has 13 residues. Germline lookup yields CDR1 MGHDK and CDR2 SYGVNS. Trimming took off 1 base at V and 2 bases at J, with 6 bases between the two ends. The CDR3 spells CASSEFGAYEQYF. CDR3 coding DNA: TGTGCCAGCAGTGAATTTGGGGCCTACGAGCAGTACTTC.

Here the CDR3 DNA reads TGTGCCAGCCCCCCATCCGGACTAGCGGGAGGGCGTACCCCCGACGAGCAGTACTTC. Residues: CASPPSGLAGGRTPDEQYF. This chain links TRBV6-4 with TRBJ2-7, with 15 bases identical to TRBD2. V was clipped by 8 bases and J by 5 bases; unmatched bases: 19. Germline loops: CDR1 MRHNA, CDR2 SNTAGT. The CDR3 consists of 19 residues.